Below are 11 T cell receptor beta chains sequenced from a single sample in a study of blood T cell repertoires in COVID-19. The repertoire was sequenced with immunoSEQ multiplex PCR; TCRdb's copy has only in-frame clones and lacks some. The sample lists hundreds of thousands of clones; 75% to 90% were seen once. The sample comprised peripheral blood. The receptors were gathered from a woman between 65 and 79 years old with COVID-19, enrolled during active disease.

V is TRBV30 and J is TRBJ2-7; TRBD2 is a possible D gene (6 bases). This CDR3 is built from 14 residues. The germline V gene has CDR1 GTSNPN and CDR2 SVGIG (reference sequence). V lost 4 bases, J lost 1 base, and 14 bases lay in between. CDR3 coding DNA: TGTGCCTGGACCGGGACTGACAGTTCCTACGAGCAGTACTTC. It codes for CAWTGTDSSYEQYF.

The chain is built from TRBV30 and TRBJ2-7, with TRBD1 matching over 7 bases. V dropped 3 bases and J dropped 7; count of bases not matched to a gene: 12. Germline-derived CDR1 and CDR2 are GTSNPN and SVGIG (reference sequence). This CDR3 is 14 amino acids long. CDR3 coding DNA: TGTGCCTGGAGCCGAGGGGGCTGGGGACGGGAGCAGTACTTC. This codes for CAWSRGGWGREQYF.

The chain is built from TRBV30 and TRBJ2-1; 8 positions agree with TRBD2. Germline V gives CDR1 GTSNPN, CDR2 SVGIG (reference sequence). The CDR3 has 15 residues. Losses at the gene ends were 1 base for V and 3 bases for J; bases not matched to a gene: 5. CDR3 coding DNA: TGTGCCTGGAGTGAGGCTAGCGGGTACTACAATGAGCAGTTCTTC. Residues: CAWSEASGYYNEQFF.

This sequence joins TRBV11-2 and TRBJ1-3, with D possibly being TRBD1 (5 bases). Germline lookup yields CDR1 SGHAT and CDR2 FQNNGV. The V end lost 0 bases, the J end lost 2 bases, and 11 bases lay between the germline ends. This CDR3 comprises 16 residues. CDR3 amino acids: CASSLERGIAGNTIYF. The CDR3 coding sequence is TGTGCCAGCAGCTTAGAAAGGGGTATTGCTGGAAACACCATATATTTT.

This chain connects TRBV9 to TRBJ1-4; no clear D. Germline-derived CDR1 and CDR2 are SGDLS and YYNGEE. V lost 4 bases to trimming and J lost 5 bases, with 9 bases between them. This CDR3 contains 13 residues. The CDR3 region has the DNA TGTGCCAGCAGCCGGGGAGGCAATGAAAAACTGTTTTTT. The encoded protein is CASSRGGNEKLFF.

The chain couples TRBV13 to TRBJ2-5; 7 bases align to TRBD2. CDR1 is PRHDT and CDR2 is FYEKMQ in the germline V gene (reference sequence). The CDR3 runs to 16 residues. Trimming removed 5 bases from V and 1 base from J; junction bases left unmatched: 10. The CDR3 loop reads CASSPRASGAQETQYF. CDR3 nucleotide sequence: TGTGCCAGCAGCCCCCGCGCGAGCGGGGCCCAAGAGACCCAGTACTTC.

V usage is TRBV9 and J usage is TRBJ1-6; possible D gene TRBD1, 5 bases. From germline, CDR1 is SGDLS and CDR2 YYNGEE. Deletions cut 0 bases from V and 10 bases from J, with 11 bases between. The CDR3 loop spans 14 amino acids. The CDR3 DNA reads as TGTGCCAGCAGCGTAGAGGGAAGGGGATCACCCCTCCACTTT. Amino acid sequence: CASSVEGRGSPLHF. Combining the CDR3 with reference TRBV9 and TRBJ1-6 gives the whole variable domain DSGVTQTPKHLITATGQRVTLRCSPRSGDLSVYWYQQSLDQGLQFLIQYYNGEERAKGNILERFSAQQFPDLHSELNLSSLELGDSALYFCASSVEGRGSPLHFGNGTRLTVT.

V gene TRBV11-2 combines with J gene TRBJ1-2, with TRBD1 matching 10 bases. V was clipped by 4 bases and J by 3 bases; unmatched bases: 8. CDR3 length: 16 residues. Germline CDR1 SGHAT, CDR2 FQNNGV. The CDR3 bases are TGTGCCAGCAGCTCCTTAGCCGGGACAGGGGACTATGGCTACACCTTC. Its protein is CASSSLAGTGDYGYTF.

The genes are TRBV6-1 and TRBJ1-2; D not resolved. Trimming shortened V by 3 bases and J by 4 bases, and 9 bases separated the two germline ends. The CDR3 is 13 amino acids. CDR1 is MNHNS, CDR2 SASEGT, per germline. In nucleotides, the CDR3 is TGTGCCAGCAGTGAGCGTAGACTCTATGGCTACACCTTC. Protein: CASSERRLYGYTF.

As DNA, the CDR3 is TGTGCCAGCATGGGAGGTAGCGGGGGTCGGGAGGGGCAGTACTTC. This translates into CASMGGSGGREGQYF. J is TRBJ2-7 and V is TRBV6-5; 9 nucleotides match TRBD2. Germline V CDR1 and CDR2: MNHEY, SVGAGI. This CDR3 is 15 amino acids long. V dropped 7 bases and J dropped 9; count of bases not matched to a gene: 16.

V usage is TRBV10-3 and J usage is TRBJ1-2; D remains unclear. Germline CDR1 reads ENHRY; CDR2 reads SYGVKD. The length of the CDR3 is 12 residues. V was trimmed by 0 bases and J by 6 bases, leaving 5 bases between them. CDR3 sequence: CAISESVDGYTF. CDR3 DNA sequence: TGTGCCATCAGTGAGTCCGTTGATGGCTACACCTTC.